This TCR beta chain derives from a study of blood T cell repertoires in COVID-19 (dated by TCRdb to between 2020 and 2021). Concerning the study at large: The collaborator samples originated in the United States, Italy and Spain and spanned the acute and convalescent phases of COVID-19. The prospective study material was composed of cDNA or gDNA derived from T cells, B-cell-depleted T cells, or PBMCs. Deeply sampled blood TCRbeta repertoires from subjects exposed to, actively infected with, or recovered from COVID-19 were included in the dataset. The repertoires were released in a freely available public database meant as a resource for research on the immune response to SARS-CoV-2. The samples were drawn from the first 160 participants of the ongoing ImmuneRACE study and from more than 1,000 subjects provided by 6 global collaborators. A de-identified subject ID, COVID-19 status, age in years and sex were almost always included in the sample metadata. HLA class I and class II types, where available, came from metadata supplied by the sample provider rather than from assay-based typing.

The collaborating institutions used their own protocols to collect whole blood in K2EDTA tubes. For TCRbeta analysis, collaborator samples were shipped as frozen whole blood, as isolated PBMCs, or as DNA extracted from either sample type. CDR1 is given as LGHDT and CDR2 as YNNKEL, both from the germline V gene (reference sequence). The germline ends are 16 bases apart after V is trimmed by 4 bases and J by 0 bases. Inclusive of the bounding cysteine and phenylalanine, the CDR3 is 16 residues long. Solely the CDR3 DNA is kept, with 48 bases framed from the first base. What the work shows at the level of the full study, not this receptor alone: How much clinical and demographic metadata was included differed by source and by participant, and the metadata was provided uncurated.

The immunoSEQ Assay, a bias-controlled multiplex PCR, was used to amplify TCRbeta CDR3 regions from genomic DNA. The paper's data handling went like this. The number of nucleated cells in each sample was estimated by amplification of reference gene primers within the assay. To quantify the absolute abundance of each unique TCRbeta CDR3 rearrangement, sequence reads were collapsed and filtered. For each sample, productive Simpson clonality was calculated as the square root of Simpson's diversity index across productive rearrangements. This is the immuneACCESS table as TCRdb keeps it, with only in-frame sequences that have V and J called. A part of the clones is gone; compared with another copy, unresolved V genes explain less than half, and the rest is unexplained. The D gene and trimming were derived from the DNA, and the V and J assignments and clone size from that table. In all, the sample holds about 110,000 clones, and 85% of those were seen once. The top ten constitute approximately 13% of the sample.

Turning to this clone: Its target antigen remains unknown. No base quality information exists; no much larger clone differs at one position.

The sequenced sample was peripheral blood. The rearrangement combines TRBV3-1 (or the pseudogene TRBV3-2) with TRBJ2-7; D gene: possibly TRBD2, on 5 matching bases. The source is a human donor in a cohort sampled during active COVID-19. The nucleotides are TGTGCCAGCAGCCCGCGGGCCAACGAGGCCTCCTACGAGCAGTACTTC. Translated, it gives CASSPRANEASYEQYF.